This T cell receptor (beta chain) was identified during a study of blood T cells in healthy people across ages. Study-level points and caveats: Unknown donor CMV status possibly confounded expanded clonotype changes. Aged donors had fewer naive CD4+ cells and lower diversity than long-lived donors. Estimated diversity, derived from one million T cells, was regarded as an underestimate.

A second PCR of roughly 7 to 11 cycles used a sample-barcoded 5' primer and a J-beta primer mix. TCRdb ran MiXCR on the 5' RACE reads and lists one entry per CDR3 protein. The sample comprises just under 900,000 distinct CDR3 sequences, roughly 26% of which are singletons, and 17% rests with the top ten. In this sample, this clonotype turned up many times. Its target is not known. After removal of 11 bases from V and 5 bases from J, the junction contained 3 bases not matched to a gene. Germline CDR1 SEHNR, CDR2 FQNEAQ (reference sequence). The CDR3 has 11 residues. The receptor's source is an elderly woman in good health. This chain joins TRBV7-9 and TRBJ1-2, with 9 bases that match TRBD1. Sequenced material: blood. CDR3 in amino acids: CAYGQGYGYTF. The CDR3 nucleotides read TGTGCCTACGGACAGGGGTATGGCTACACCTTC. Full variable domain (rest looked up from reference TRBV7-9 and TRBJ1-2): DTGVSQNPRHKITKRGQNVTFRCDPISEHNRLYWYRQTLGQGPEFLTYFQNEAQLEKSRLLSDRFSAERPKGSFSTLEIQRTEQGDSAMYLCAYGQGYGYTFGSGTRLTVV.